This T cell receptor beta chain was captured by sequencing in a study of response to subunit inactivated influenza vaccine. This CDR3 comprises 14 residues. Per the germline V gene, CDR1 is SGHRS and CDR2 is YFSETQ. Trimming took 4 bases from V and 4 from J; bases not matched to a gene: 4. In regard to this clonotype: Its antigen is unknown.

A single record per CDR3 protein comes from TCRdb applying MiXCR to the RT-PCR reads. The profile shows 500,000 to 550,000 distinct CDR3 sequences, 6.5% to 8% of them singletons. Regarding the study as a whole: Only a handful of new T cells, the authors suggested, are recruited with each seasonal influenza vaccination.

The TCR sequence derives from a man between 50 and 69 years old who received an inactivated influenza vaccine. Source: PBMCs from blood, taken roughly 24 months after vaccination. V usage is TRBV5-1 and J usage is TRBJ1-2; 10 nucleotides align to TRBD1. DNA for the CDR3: TGCGCCAGCAGCAAGGGACAGGGGATCTATGGCTACACCTTC. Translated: CASSKGQGIYGYTF.